These 14 T cell receptor beta chains came from one sample sequenced in a study of T cells in Graves' hyperthyroidism and ophthalmopathy. The investigators amplified TCR beta CDR3 regions from RNA transcripts. The HTBI primer set drove a first-round RT-PCR of the TCR CDR3. TCRdb reprocessed the multiplex PCR reads with MiXCR, giving one entry per CDR3 protein. Among 550,000 to 800,000 distinct CDR3 sequences listed, 17% were seen once. Material: blood. These receptors were taken from a man aged 45 to 65 with Graves' hyperthyroidism.

This clonotype came up many times. This chain links TRBV27 with TRBJ1-4, with 7 bases that match TRBD1. Germline V lookup: CDR1 MNHEY, CDR2 SMNVEV (reference sequence). The V segment lost 5 bases and the J segment 4 bases; nucleotides outside the gene matches: 4. This CDR3 is built from 14 residues. CDR3 bases: TGTGCCAGCAGTCCGGGACAGCATAATGAAAAACTGTTTTTT. Protein sequence: CASSPGQHNEKLFF.

The genes are TRBV4-1 and TRBJ1-1, with D perhaps matching TRBD1 (5 bases). Germline lookup yields CDR1 MGHRA and CDR2 YSYEKL. With 1 base removed from V and 6 bases from J, the gap between germline ends came to 12 bases. The CDR3 loop spans 14 amino acids. CDR3 sequence: CASSQVNLGAEAFF. CDR3 DNA sequence: TGCGCCAGCAGCCAAGTGAACCTAGGGGCTGAAGCTTTCTTT.

This clonotype has at least ten counts. This chain links TRBV28 with TRBJ1-3, with a tentative D call TRBD1 (6 bases). Germline CDR1 and CDR2: MDHEN and SYDVKM. Trimming took 2 bases from V and 2 from J, leaving 16 bases between them. The CDR3 sequence is 17 residues long. The CDR3 coding sequence is TGTGCCAGCAGTTTACGAATAGGGGACACCCCTGGAAACACCATATATTTT. It is translated as CASSLRIGDTPGNTIYF.

This clonotype was detected ten times or more. The chain's CDR3 is CASSFPGHQPQHF. As DNA, the CDR3 is TGTGCCAGCAGTTTTCCGGGACATCAGCCCCAGCATTTT. The V and J genes are TRBV12-3 or TRBV12-4 and TRBJ1-5; D is possibly TRBD1 (5 bases). The CDR3 runs to 13 residues. Trimming stripped 3 bases from V and 5 bases from J, with 8 bases between.

This clonotype was counted many times. The rearrangement joins TRBV19 to TRBJ2-7; D is uncertain. Trimming left V 7 bases short and J 3 bases short, with 19 bases between. The CDR3 is 15 residues long. In germline, CDR1 is LNHDA, CDR2 SQIVND (reference sequence). The CDR3 spells CASKIRYGDLYEQYF. The CDR3 coding sequence is TGTGCCAGTAAGATCAGGTACGGCGACCTCTACGAGCAGTACTTC.

The chain has TRBV5-8 and TRBJ2-7, with 9 bases aligning to TRBD1. Unmatched junction bases numbered 19, after V lost 6 bases and J lost 3 bases. The V gene's germline CDR1 is SGHTS and CDR2 YDEGEE. This CDR3 contains 18 residues. CDR3 in DNA: TGTGCCAGCACTATTTTGGCCCCTCTCTGGGACAGGGACTACGAGCAGTACTTC. Translated, it gives CASTILAPLWDRDYEQYF.

The table lists this clonotype with many counts. The CDR3 DNA reads TGTGCCAGCAGTATACAGGTGAACACTGAAGCTTTCTTT. It encodes CASSIQVNTEAFF. The chain employs TRBV27 and TRBJ1-1; possible D gene TRBD1, 5 bases. Germline values: CDR1 MNHEY, CDR2 SMNVEV (reference sequence). Trimming shortened V by 5 bases and J by 0 bases, and 7 bases separated the two germline ends. The CDR3 extends over 13 amino acids.

This clonotype appeared many times. The chain recombines TRBV5-6 with TRBJ2-3, with 8 bases identical to TRBD1. J gave up 3 bases and V 5 bases, and 8 bases lay outside the gene matches. The CDR3 runs 15 residues. Germline-derived CDR1 and CDR2 are SGHDT and YYEEEE. CDR3 nucleotide sequence: TGTGCCAGCAGACTATTGACAGGGGTAACAGATACGCAGTATTTT. Encoded protein: CASRLLTGVTDTQYF.

This clonotype was observed at least ten times. The chain carries TRBV7-9 and TRBJ2-1; no definite D call. This CDR3 contains 14 residues. V lost 3 bases to trimming and J lost 5 bases, with 11 bases between them. Germline loops: CDR1 SEHNR, CDR2 FQNEAQ (reference sequence). The CDR3 region has the DNA TGTGCCAGCAGCTTCCGAGCTAGAAACAATGAGCAGTTCTTC. Protein: CASSFRARNNEQFF.

This clonotype was observed at least ten times. V is TRBV7-2 and J is TRBJ2-7; 9 bases line up with TRBD2. Germline CDR1 SGHTA, CDR2 FQGNSA. The CDR3 extends over 16 amino acids. The junction had 11 bases not matched to a gene; V was cut back by 4 bases and J by 4 bases. CDR3 DNA sequence: TGTGCCAGCAGCTCCAGGACTAGCGCTATACGATACGAGCAGTACTTC. Protein: CASSSRTSAIRYEQYF.

This clonotype has ten or more counts. The rearrangement links TRBV2 to TRBJ1-2; no definite D call. The CDR3 is 12 residues long. V lost 7 bases and J lost 2, with 8 bases in between. Looked up from germline, CDR1 is SNHLY and CDR2 is FYNNEI. CDR3 loop: CASTFGNYGYTF. CDR3 nucleotides: TGTGCCAGCACCTTCGGGAACTATGGCTACACCTTC.

This clonotype has only a few counts. V gene TRBV7-2 combines with J gene TRBJ2-1; D call uncertain. The V gene's germline CDR1 is SGHTA and CDR2 FQGNSA. With 5 bases removed from V and 8 bases from J, the gap between germline ends came to 16 bases. This CDR3 has 14 amino acids. The DNA of the CDR3 is TGTGCCAGCAGCCCCGGGTCTTTTACGGATGAGCAGTTCTTC. The encoded protein is CASSPGSFTDEQFF. Supplemented by reference TRBV7-2 and TRBJ2-1, the full variable domain reads GAGVSQSPSNKVTEKGKDVELRCDPISGHTALYWYRQSLGQGLEFLIYFQGNSAPDKSGLPSDRFSAERTGGSVSTLTIQRTQQEDSAVYLCASSPGSFTDEQFFGPGTRLTVL.

The V call is TRBV20-1, the J call TRBJ2-5, with 9 bases that match TRBD2. This CDR3 contains 16 residues. CDR1 DFQATT and CDR2 SNEGSKA come from the germline V gene (reference sequence). J lost 2 bases, V lost 1 base, and 8 bases had no gene match. Here the CDR3 DNA reads TGCAGTGCTAGAGGGGGGACTAGCAGACCTCAAGAGACCCAGTACTTC. Translated, it gives CSARGGTSRPQETQYF.

This clonotype was seen repeatedly, ten times or more. The chain links TRBV11-3 to TRBJ2-3, with unresolved D. V lost 0 bases and J lost 3, with 4 bases in between. Germline CDR1 SGHNT, CDR2 YENEEA. The CDR3 spans 13 residues. CDR3 residues: CASSLDETDTQYF. The CDR3 coding sequence is TGTGCCAGCAGCTTAGATGAGACAGATACGCAGTATTTT.